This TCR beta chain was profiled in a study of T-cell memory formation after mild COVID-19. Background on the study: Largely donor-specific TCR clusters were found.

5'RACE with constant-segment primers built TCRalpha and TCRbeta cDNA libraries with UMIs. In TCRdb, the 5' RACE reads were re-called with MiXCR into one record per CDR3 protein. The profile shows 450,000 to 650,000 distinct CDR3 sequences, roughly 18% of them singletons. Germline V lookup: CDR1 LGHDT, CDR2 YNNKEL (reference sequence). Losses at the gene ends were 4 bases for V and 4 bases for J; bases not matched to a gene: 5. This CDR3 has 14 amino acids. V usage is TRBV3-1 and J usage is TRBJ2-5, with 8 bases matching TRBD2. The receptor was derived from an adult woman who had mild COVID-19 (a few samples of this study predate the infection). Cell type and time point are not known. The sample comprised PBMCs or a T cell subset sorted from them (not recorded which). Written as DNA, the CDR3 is TGTGCCAGCAGCCCCTGGCGGGGGGCAGAGACCCAGTACTTC. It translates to CASSPWRGAETQYF.